Following are 7 T cell receptor beta chains from one sample sequenced in a study of T cell repertoires in cytomegalovirus infection. Via MiXCR, TCRdb re-called the reads, giving one row per CDR3 protein. Here the sample spans approximately 310,000 distinct CDR3 sequences, approximately 25% being singletons. What these receptors recognize is not known. Sequencing was performed on cultured PBMCs, taken from culture after CMV antigen stimulation. All receptors come from a human donor in good health (CMV status not recorded). Some clones in this sample may be carry-over from other donors' samples.

On this clonotype: This sequence may be a read error, since a much larger clone differs from it by one base. The chain uses TRBV7-8 and TRBJ1-2; D ambiguous. The CDR3 has 14 residues. Per germline, CDR1 SGHVS and CDR2 FQNEAQ. The V end was cut by 2 bases, the J end by 0 bases, with 7 bases between. The CDR3 DNA sequence: TGTGCCAGCAGCTTACAGAGTTCTAACTATGGCTACACCTTC. Amino acids: CASSLQSSNYGYTF.

This clonotype has at least ten counts. The chain recombines TRBV7-2 with TRBJ2-7; 12 nucleotides line up with TRBD2. The CDR3 has 15 residues. V was pared by 3 bases and J by 7 bases, with 7 bases of the junction left unmatched. Germline CDR1 and CDR2: SGHTA and FQGNSA. The CDR3 loop is CASSFLTSGRREQYF. CDR3 sequence (DNA): TGTGCCAGCAGCTTCCTTACTAGCGGGAGGAGGGAGCAGTACTTC.

The chain recombines TRBV6-2 or TRBV6-3 with TRBJ2-2; 12 bases agree with TRBD2. CDR1 and CDR2 from the germline V gene are MNHEY and SVGEGT. V trimming: 5 bases; J trimming: 4 bases; junction bases outside the gene matches: 5. This CDR3 contains 16 residues. This chain's CDR3 is CASSDLTSGGTGELFF. The CDR3, as DNA: TGTGCCAGCAGTGATCTGACTAGCGGGGGCACCGGGGAGCTGTTTTTT.

This rearrangement joins TRBV7-2 to TRBJ1-4; possible D gene TRBD1, 5 bases. Trimming took off 8 bases at V and 1 base at J, with 8 bases between the two ends. The CDR3 covers 13 residues. Germline assignment: CDR1 SGHTA and CDR2 FQGNSA. The CDR3 nucleotides read TGTGCCAGCGGTAGGGGAACTAATGAAAAACTGTTTTTT. This encodes CASGRGTNEKLFF. Drawing the rest from reference TRBV7-2 and TRBJ1-4, the complete variable domain is GAGVSQSPSNKVTEKGKDVELRCDPISGHTALYWYRQSLGQGLEFLIYFQGNSAPDKSGLPSDRFSAERTGGSVSTLTIQRTQQEDSAVYLCASGRGTNEKLFFGSGTQLSVL.

Many counts were recorded for this clonotype. V and J are TRBV7-9 and TRBJ2-1, with D possibly matching TRBD2 (5 bases). Trimming left V 11 bases short and J 0 bases short, with 11 bases between. CDR1 is SEHNR, CDR2 FQNEAQ, per germline (reference sequence). The CDR3 has 13 amino acids. CDR3 DNA sequence: TGTGCCTGCGGGCTGAGCTCCTACAATGAGCAGTTCTTC. This sequence encodes CACGLSSYNEQFF. Drawing the rest from reference TRBV7-9 and TRBJ2-1, the complete variable domain is DTGVSQNPRHKITKRGQNVTFRCDPISEHNRLYWYRQTLGQGPEFLTYFQNEAQLEKSRLLSDRFSAERPKGSFSTLEIQRTEQGDSAMYLCACGLSSYNEQFFGPGTRLTVL.

This clonotype was seen more than once but under ten times. The rearrangement uses TRBV28 and TRBJ2-1; 9 bases map to TRBD2. V gave up 3 bases and J gave up 10 bases; unmatched junction bases: 16. The germline CDR1 and CDR2 sequences are MDHEN and SYDVKM. The CDR3 is 17 amino acids. Here the CDR3 reads CASSFWEAGGPRGEQFF. The CDR3 DNA reads TGTGCCAGCAGTTTTTGGGAAGCGGGAGGCCCTAGGGGGGAGCAGTTCTTC.

This clonotype turned up a few times. The V gene is TRBV20-1, the J gene TRBJ1-2; D is ambiguous. Germline values: CDR1 DFQATT, CDR2 SNEGSKA (reference sequence). This CDR3 region has 12 residues. V was shortened by 0 bases and J by 4 bases, with 6 bases between the two germline ends. CDR3 coding DNA: TGCAGTGCTAGAGATAACACCTATGGCTACACCTTC. Protein product: CSARDNTYGYTF.